Listed below are T cell receptor beta chains from one sample, sequenced in a study of shared clonotypes between healthy human individuals. Assay used: immunoSEQ multiplex PCR; TCRdb lists only in-frame clones, some missing. The table has roughly 2,000,000 clones, roughly 95% seen once. Sequencing was done on a sample of naive CD8+ T cells from PBMCs. Receptors originate from a man in his late teens or twenties in good health. Some clones in this sample may be carry-over from other donors' samples. CDR3s include the opening cysteine and the closing phenylalanine or tryptophan.

v_gene	j_gene	CDR3aa
TRBV10-2	TRBJ1-2	CASSESDEGYYGYTF
TRBV4-1	TRBJ1-6	CASSGQGSRSPLHF
TRBV4-1	TRBJ2-7	CASSQGNRGLSSYEQYF
TRBV7-2	TRBJ1-1	CASSPRQGAMNTEAFF
TRBV6-1	TRBJ1-5	CASSEWGLSNQPQHF
TRBV7-9	TRBJ1-1	CASQGGDTEAFF
TRBV4-1	TRBJ2-1	CASSQGVDSYSYNEQFF
TRBV6-1	TRBJ2-5	CASSETGWGETQYF
TRBV4-1	TRBJ2-3	CASSQGDLSSTDTQYF
TRBV6-1	TRBJ1-4	CASSGIPGANEKLFF
TRBV19	TRBJ2-2	CASSIQGTGELFF
TRBV7-8	TRBJ2-4	CASSLWGAKNIQYF
TRBV29-1	TRBJ1-2	CSVEGAHYGYTF
TRBV11-2	TRBJ2-5	CASSPQLAGMSETQYF
TRBV25-1	TRBJ2-5	CASSEWGGETQYF
TRBV19	TRBJ1-1	CASINSKGNMNTEAFF
TRBV10-3	TRBJ2-5	CATRPYSGQETQYF
TRBV10-2	TRBJ2-1	CATQTSGGYNEQFF
TRBV7-3	TRBJ2-2	CASSFLGGNTGELFF
TRBV4-1	TRBJ1-2	CASSQSRQAAYGYTF
TRBV7-6	TRBJ2-2	CASSFPAGGTGELFF
TRBV4-1	TRBJ2-3	CASSQEPLVLSDTQYF
TRBV7-9	TRBJ2-1	CASSLGLANNEQFF
TRBV19	TRBJ1-2	CASSIVGQPLTPANYGYTF
TRBV27	TRBJ1-1	CASSPGPGNHGTEAFF
TRBV7-3	TRBJ1-3	CASSLTSDISGNTIYF
TRBV27	TRBJ1-2	CASSPLEATGGYTF
TRBV6-5	TRBJ1-3	CASSKQGLSGNTIYF
TRBV7-2	TRBJ1-2	CASSLVPGQGAIYYGYTF
TRBV7-2	TRBJ2-3	CASSQGRGDTQYF
TRBV10-1	TRBJ1-1	CASSESGYSHTEAFF
TRBV5-1	TRBJ2-1	CASSLAQGEGEQFF
TRBV28	TRBJ1-5	CASSLVLTIYSNQPQHF
TRBV6-1	TRBJ2-1	CASRADSYVYNEQFF
TRBV5-5	TRBJ2-7	CASTQDRSRSEQYF
TRBV5-6	TRBJ2-7	CASSLRRGRLEQYF
TRBV5-1	TRBJ2-7	CASSPWTGASSYEQYF
TRBV28	TRBJ1-5	CASMKKYSNQPQHF
TRBV6-1	TRBJ1-2	CASKVPLEDGYTF
TRBV11-2	TRBJ2-3	CASSLVWRVTDTQYF
TRBV5-6	TRBJ2-7	CASSFGSYEQYF
TRBV9	TRBJ1-1	CASSSGSREAFF